This is a list of T cell receptor beta chains from one sample in a study of T-cell memory formation after mild COVID-19. MiXCR, run by TCRdb on the 5' RACE reads, gives a single entry per CDR3 protein. The table lists about 350,000 distinct CDR3 sequences, about an eighth of them singletons. Sequenced material: PBMCs or a T cell subset sorted from them (not recorded which). All receptors come from a man between 18 and 35 years old who had mild COVID-19 (a few samples of this study predate the infection). Cell type and time point are not known. Both conserved end residues are part of each CDR3. A D gene is named only where the DNA matches it firmly. Clone sizes are given selectively: once, few, many, or a class where the clone is expanded.

j_gene	d_gene	v_gene	abundance	CDR3nt	CDR3aa
TRBJ2-3	TRBD2	TRBV2	few	TGTGCCAGCAGTGCGCGGGCGGGGGAGTCAGATACGCAGTATTTT	CASSARAGESDTQYF
TRBJ2-1	TRBD2	TRBV12-3/TRBV12-4	.	TGTGCCAGCAGTTTAGGGCTAGCGGGGGTGGGGAATGAGCAGTTCTTC	CASSLGLAGVGNEQFF
TRBJ1-1	.	TRBV7-9	few	TGTGCCAGCAGTAAATCGATTGGTTACCTGTCCGGCGAGAGGGAAGAAGCTTTCTTT	CASSKSIGYLSGEREEAFF
TRBJ2-3	TRBD1	TRBV9	.	TGTGCCAGCAGCGTTAGTCCGGGACAGCACACAGATACGCAGTATTTT	CASSVSPGQHTDTQYF
TRBJ2-4	TRBD1	TRBV7-2	few	TGTGCCAGCAGCTTATGGACAGGGGAAAACATTCAGTACTTC	CASSLWTGENIQYF
TRBJ2-3	TRBD1	TRBV2	.	TGTGCCAGCAGTGAAATTCCCAGGGGGGATACGCAGTATTTT	CASSEIPRGDTQYF
TRBJ1-1	TRBD1	TRBV20-1	.	TGCAGTGTTAGACAGGGGGCTACTGAAGCTTTCTTT	CSVRQGATEAFF
TRBJ1-2	TRBD1	TRBV27	.	TGTGCCAGCAGTTTATATGGGACAGGGGGCTGGTACGGCTACACCTTC	CASSLYGTGGWYGYTF
TRBJ1-2	TRBD1	TRBV4-1	.	TGCGCCAGCAATGTCGAGGGGGCTAGGAACTATGGCTACACCTTC	CASNVEGARNYGYTF
TRBJ2-7	.	TRBV7-2	many	TGTGCCAGCAGCTTAGTAAGGAGCTCCTACGAGCAGTACTTC	CASSLVRSSYEQYF
TRBJ2-7	TRBD2	TRBV6-1	few	TGTGCCAGCAGGCACGGGGGGGTTTCGGTCTACGAGCAGTACTTC	CASRHGGVSVYEQYF
TRBJ2-2	.	TRBV20-1	.	TGCAGTGCTAAACGGGAGTCCGGGGAGCTGTTTTTT	CSAKRESGELFF
TRBJ2-3	TRBD2	TRBV15	.	TGTGCCACCCGGGAGGTAGCGGGGGGGCTTGTCACAGATACGCAGTATTTT	CATREVAGGLVTDTQYF
TRBJ1-4	.	TRBV30	few	TGTGCCTGGAGTGAGGCAACTAATGAAAAACTGTTTTTT	CAWSEATNEKLFF
TRBJ1-4	.	TRBV6-1	.	TGTGCCAGCATGCCGTGGGGGGCAGCTAATGAAAAACTGTTTTTT	CASMPWGAANEKLFF
TRBJ1-4	.	TRBV4-2	.	TGTGCCAGCAGCCAGGAAATATTGTACGGAAAACTGTTTTTT	CASSQEILYGKLFF
TRBJ1-1	.	TRBV7-2	few	TGTGCCAGCAGCTCTACCCGAGCGGAGAGAGCTTTCTTT	CASSSTRAERAFF
TRBJ2-7	TRBD1	TRBV11-2	.	TGTGCCAGCAGCAAACAGGGGGGCTACGAGCAGTACTTC	CASSKQGGYEQYF
TRBJ2-7	TRBD2	TRBV3-1	many	TGTGCCAGCAGCCAGGCTAGCGGTTCCTACGAGCAGTACTTC	CASSQASGSYEQYF
TRBJ1-2	.	TRBV7-2	many	TGTGCCAGCAGCTTAGACGGACAGCATAACTATGGCTACACCTTC	CASSLDGQHNYGYTF
TRBJ1-5	TRBD1	TRBV3-1	.	TGTGCCAGCAGCCTTCAGGGGGGTGCTAGCAATCAGCCCCAGCATTTT	CASSLQGGASNQPQHF
TRBJ1-2	TRBD1	TRBV28	few	TGTGCCAGCAGTCGAGAACACAGGGGTGGCTACACCTTC	CASSREHRGGYTF
TRBJ2-3	.	TRBV19	few	TGTGCCAGTAGCCGCCTCCGGGACAGCACAGATACGCAGTATTTT	CASSRLRDSTDTQYF
TRBJ2-1	.	TRBV27	many	TGTGCCAGCAGTGGGGCCCGGCGGGGCTCCTACAATGAGCAGTTCTTC	CASSGARRGSYNEQFF
TRBJ2-3	.	TRBV6-1	few	TGTGCCAGCAGTGAACCGGGCCGGAGCACAGATACGCAGTATTTT	CASSEPGRSTDTQYF
TRBJ2-5	TRBD2	TRBV29-1	few	TGCAGCGTTAGCGGGGAGGAGGGAGAGACCCAGTACTTC	CSVSGEEGETQYF
TRBJ2-4	.	TRBV20-1	many	TGCAGTGCCACGATAGAGACCAAAAACATTCAGTACTTC	CSATIETKNIQYF
TRBJ1-1	.	TRBV5-1	.	TGCGCCAGCCGACTAACAGAGAACACTGAAGCTTTCTTT	CASRLTENTEAFF
TRBJ2-5	TRBD2	TRBV10-2	.	TGCGCCAGCAGCTTGCCGGGACTAGCAAAGGAGACCCAGTACTTC	CASSLPGLAKETQYF
TRBJ2-5	.	TRBV7-3	few	TGTGCCAGCAGTTTATCGGGGGGCTCGGAGACCCAGTACTTC	CASSLSGGSETQYF
TRBJ2-7	.	TRBV4-1	.	TGCGCCAGCAGCCAAGTCTGGCAGGCACCTAACGAGCAGTACTTC	CASSQVWQAPNEQYF
TRBJ2-3	TRBD1	TRBV7-6	few	TGTGCCAGCAGCTTAGCAGACAGGGGGCGCATAATCACAGATACGCAGTATTTT	CASSLADRGRIITDTQYF
TRBJ2-5	TRBD2	TRBV7-8	few	TGTGCCAGCAGCTTATCTCTAGCGGGGGGCCAAGAGACCCAGTACTTC	CASSLSLAGGQETQYF
TRBJ2-7	TRBD1	TRBV29-1	.	TGCAGCGTTCTGGCCGGACAGGGGCTCCACGAGCAGTACTTC	CSVLAGQGLHEQYF
TRBJ1-2	.	TRBV20-1	.	TGCAGTGCTAGTGTCCGGGTGGGGTATGGCTACACCTTC	CSASVRVGYGYTF
TRBJ2-3	.	TRBV27	.	TGTGCCAGCAATCGAGAAGCGGGCGCCTCCACAGATACGCAGTATTTT	CASNREAGASTDTQYF
TRBJ2-3	.	TRBV7-6	few	TGTGCCAGCAGCTTAGCAGGTAGCGACACAGATACGCAGTATTTT	CASSLAGSDTDTQYF
TRBJ2-5	.	TRBV4-1	few	TGCGCCAGCAGCCAAGATTGGGCAGTGTACTCCCAAGAGACCCAGTACTTC	CASSQDWAVYSQETQYF
TRBJ2-7	.	TRBV6-5	few	TGTGCCAGCTCTCGGGGACGGACCTACGAGCAGTACTTC	CASSRGRTYEQYF
TRBJ2-5	TRBD2	TRBV20-1	many	TGCAGTGCTACCCGACTAGCGCTTCAAGAGACCCAGTACTTC	CSATRLALQETQYF
TRBJ1-6	TRBD1	TRBV20-1	.	TGCAGTGCTAGAGATGAGGTGACAGGGGCGTACTCACCCCTCCACTTT	CSARDEVTGAYSPLHF
TRBJ2-1	.	TRBV5-5	few	TGTGCCAGCAGCTTGGCCCAGGGAAGGTTCAATGAGCAGTTCTTC	CASSLAQGRFNEQFF
TRBJ2-3	TRBD1	TRBV10-3	few	TGTGCCTCCAGACAGGGGGCCGGGGCAGATACGCAGTATTTT	CASRQGAGADTQYF
TRBJ2-3	TRBD2	TRBV5-1	few	TGCGCCAGCAGCATAGCGGGGTTCACAGATACGCAGTATTTT	CASSIAGFTDTQYF
TRBJ2-7	.	TRBV7-9	few	TGTGCCAGCAGCTTAGCGCGCTACGAGCAGTACTTC	CASSLARYEQYF
TRBJ2-5	TRBD2	TRBV27	.	TGTGCCAGCAGTTCAATAGAAGCGGGACGGGAGACCCAGTACTTC	CASSSIEAGRETQYF